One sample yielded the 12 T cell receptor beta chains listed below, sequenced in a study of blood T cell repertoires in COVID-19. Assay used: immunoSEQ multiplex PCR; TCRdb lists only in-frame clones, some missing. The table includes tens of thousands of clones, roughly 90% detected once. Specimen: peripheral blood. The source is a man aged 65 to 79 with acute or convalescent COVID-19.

CDR3 nucleotides: TGTGCCAGCAGCTCTGACAGGGGGCAAAATTCACCCCTCCACTTT. Amino acid sequence: CASSSDRGQNSPLHF. This chain connects TRBV7-8 to TRBJ1-6; 10 nucleotides align to TRBD1. This CDR3 region has 15 residues. The ends lost 4 bases at V and 7 bases at J; junction bases unmatched: 4. Germline CDR1 reads SGHVS; CDR2 reads FQNEAQ.

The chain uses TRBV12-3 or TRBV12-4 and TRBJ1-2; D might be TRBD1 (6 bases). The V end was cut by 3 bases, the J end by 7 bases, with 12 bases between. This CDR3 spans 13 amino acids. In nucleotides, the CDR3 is TGTGCCAGCAGTTTTGACAGGAGCGGTGGCTACACCTTC. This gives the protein CASSFDRSGGYTF.

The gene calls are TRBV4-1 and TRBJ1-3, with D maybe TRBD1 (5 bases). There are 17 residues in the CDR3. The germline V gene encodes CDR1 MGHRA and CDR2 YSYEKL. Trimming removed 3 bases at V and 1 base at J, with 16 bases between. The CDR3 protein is CASSQVQGVWSGNTIYF. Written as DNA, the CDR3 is TGCGCCAGCAGCCAGGTTCAAGGGGTCTGGTCTGGAAACACCATATATTTT.

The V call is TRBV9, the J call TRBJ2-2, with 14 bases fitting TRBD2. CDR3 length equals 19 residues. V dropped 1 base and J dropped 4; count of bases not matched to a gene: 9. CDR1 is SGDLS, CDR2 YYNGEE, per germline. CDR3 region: CASSVRRLAGGPGTGELFF. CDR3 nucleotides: TGTGCCAGCAGCGTACGACGACTAGCGGGGGGGCCGGGCACCGGGGAGCTGTTTTTT.

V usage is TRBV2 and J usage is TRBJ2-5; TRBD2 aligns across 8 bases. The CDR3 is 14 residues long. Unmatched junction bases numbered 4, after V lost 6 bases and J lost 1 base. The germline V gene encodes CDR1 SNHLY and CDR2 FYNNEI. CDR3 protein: CASRGRGGQETQYF. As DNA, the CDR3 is TGTGCCAGCAGAGGCCGGGGGGGCCAAGAGACCCAGTACTTC.

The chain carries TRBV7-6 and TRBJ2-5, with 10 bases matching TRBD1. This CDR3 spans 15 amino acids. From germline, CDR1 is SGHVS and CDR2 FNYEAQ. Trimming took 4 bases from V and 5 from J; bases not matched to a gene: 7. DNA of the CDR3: TGTGCCAGCAGCTCGGGGACAGGGGACCCGGAGACCCAGTACTTC. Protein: CASSSGTGDPETQYF. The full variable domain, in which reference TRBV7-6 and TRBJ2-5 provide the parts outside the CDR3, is GAGVSQSPRYKVTKRGQDVALRCDPISGHVSLYWYRQALGQGPEFLTYFNYEAQQDKSGLPNDRFSAERPEGSISTLTIQRTEQRDSAMYRCASSSGTGDPETQYFGPGTRLLVL.

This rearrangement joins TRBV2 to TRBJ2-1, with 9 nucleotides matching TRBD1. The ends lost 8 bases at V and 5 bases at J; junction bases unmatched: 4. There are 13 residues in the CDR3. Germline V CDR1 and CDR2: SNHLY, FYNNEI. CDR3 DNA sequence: TGTGCCAGCGACCGGGACAGGGACAATGAGCAGTTCTTC. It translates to CASDRDRDNEQFF.

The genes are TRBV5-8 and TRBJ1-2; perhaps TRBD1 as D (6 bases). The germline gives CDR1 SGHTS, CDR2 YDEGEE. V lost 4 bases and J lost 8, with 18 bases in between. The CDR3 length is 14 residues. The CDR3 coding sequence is TGTGCCAGCAGCCTGAAAAGGTCAGGGGAAGGCTACACCTTC. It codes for CASSLKRSGEGYTF.

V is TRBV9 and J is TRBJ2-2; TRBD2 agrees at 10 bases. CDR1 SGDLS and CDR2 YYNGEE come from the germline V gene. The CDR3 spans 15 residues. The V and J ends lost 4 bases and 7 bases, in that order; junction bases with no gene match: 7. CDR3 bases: TGTGCCAGCAGCCCCCAGCGGGGGGGCATCGGGGAGCTGTTTTTT. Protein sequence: CASSPQRGGIGELFF.

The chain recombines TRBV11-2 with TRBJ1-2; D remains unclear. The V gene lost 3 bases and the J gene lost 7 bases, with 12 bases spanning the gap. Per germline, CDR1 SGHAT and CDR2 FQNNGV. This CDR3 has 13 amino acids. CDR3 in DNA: TGTGCCAGCAGCTTTGGAGGGCTCGGTGGCTACACCTTC. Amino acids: CASSFGGLGGYTF. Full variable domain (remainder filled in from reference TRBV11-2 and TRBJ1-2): EAGVAQSPRYKIIEKRQSVAFWCNPISGHATLYWYQQILGQGPKLLIQFQNNGVVDDSQLPKDRFSAERLKGVDSTLKIQPAKLEDSAVYLCASSFGGLGGYTFGSGTRLTVV.

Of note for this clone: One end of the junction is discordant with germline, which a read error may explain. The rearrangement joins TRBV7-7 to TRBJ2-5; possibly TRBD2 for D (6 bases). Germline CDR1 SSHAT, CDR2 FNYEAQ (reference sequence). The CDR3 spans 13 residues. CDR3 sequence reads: CASSLTSPETQYF. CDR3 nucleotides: TGTGCTAGCAGCTTAACTAGCCCGGAGACCCAGTACTTC.

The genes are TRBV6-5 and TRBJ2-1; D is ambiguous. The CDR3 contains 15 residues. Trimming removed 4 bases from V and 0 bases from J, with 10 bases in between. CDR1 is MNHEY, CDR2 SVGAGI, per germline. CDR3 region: CASSSRGLSYNEQFF. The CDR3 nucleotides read TGTGCCAGCAGTTCCCGTGGCCTCTCCTACAATGAGCAGTTCTTC.